This entry is about one T cell receptor (beta chain). Per the study methods: Nucleated cell number was recorded as an estimate derived from reference gene primer amplification. This table comes from immunoSEQ multiplex PCR, and its TCRdb copy is limited to in-frame clones, with some not included. The V and J calls and clone size were taken over from that table, and D and trimming were inferred from the DNA. The data contain about 400,000 clones, nearly 90% of them singletons. Trimming removed 1 base at V and 6 bases at J, with 15 bases between. The germline V gene has CDR1 SGHVS and CDR2 FQNEAQ. The CDR3 is 15 residues long. The sample originates from a study of blood T cell repertoires in COVID-19. Study summary: Samples came from the United States, Italy and Spain, spanning acute and convalescent COVID-19.

The age range of participants was about 18 to 100 years, with residence in about two dozen US areas. Categorization into cohorts depended on clinical history that participants reported. This clonotype originated in a woman in her thirties or forties with acute COVID-19. Sequencing was performed on PBMCs or T cells enriched from blood (not recorded which). The rearrangement links TRBV7-8 to TRBJ1-1; D ambiguous. CDR3 coding DNA: TGTGCCAGCAGCTTAGTCGTGTTGGGTAGCTCTGAAGCTTTCTTT. It translates to CASSLVVLGSSEAFF.